This TCR beta chain is from a study of cytomegalovirus exposure and HLA in healthy donors. Study-level results: Information on immune exposure was restricted to one variable (CMV serostatus). In an earlier analysis, most TCR beta V segments were productive about 87% or about 30% of the time.

Comments on this clone: Its antigen is unidentified.

V lost 3 bases, J lost 6 bases, and 10 bases stayed unmatched. This CDR3 spans 16 amino acids. Germline V lookup: CDR1 SGHDN, CDR2 FVKESK. The PCR had 60 Vbeta and 13 Jbeta primers. TCRdb keeps only in-frame clones here, not all; method: immunoSEQ multiplex PCR. The sample includes 100,000 to 120,000 clones, less than 85% seen only once; the top ten take roughly 8%. V is TRBV14 and J is TRBJ2-1; TRBD2 matches at 8 bases. The clonotype was recovered from a man between 40 and 49 years old in good health and CMV-seropositive. Sample: PBMCs. Here the CDR3 reads CASSQGRLASFNEQFF. The CDR3 nucleotides are TGTGCCAGCAGCCAGGGAAGACTAGCGAGTTTCAATGAGCAGTTCTTC.